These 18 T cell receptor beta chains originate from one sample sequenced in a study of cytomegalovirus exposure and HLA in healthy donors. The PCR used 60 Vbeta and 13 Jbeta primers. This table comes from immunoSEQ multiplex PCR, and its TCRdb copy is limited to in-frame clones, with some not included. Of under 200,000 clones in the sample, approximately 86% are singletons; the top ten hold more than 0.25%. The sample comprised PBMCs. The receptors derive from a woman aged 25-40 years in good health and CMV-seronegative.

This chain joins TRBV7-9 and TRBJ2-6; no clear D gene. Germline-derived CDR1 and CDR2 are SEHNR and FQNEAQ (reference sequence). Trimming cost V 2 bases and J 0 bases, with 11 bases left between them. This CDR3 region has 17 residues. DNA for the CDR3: TGTGCCAGCAGCTTAAACCCCCAGGTCTCTGGGGCCAACGTCCTGACTTTC. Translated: CASSLNPQVSGANVLTF.

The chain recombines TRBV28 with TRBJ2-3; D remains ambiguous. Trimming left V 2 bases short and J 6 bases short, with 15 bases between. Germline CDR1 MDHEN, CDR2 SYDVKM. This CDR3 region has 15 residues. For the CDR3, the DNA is TGTGCCAGCAGTTTAGATAGTCAGAGAGGCGATACGCAGTATTTT. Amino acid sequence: CASSLDSQRGDTQYF.

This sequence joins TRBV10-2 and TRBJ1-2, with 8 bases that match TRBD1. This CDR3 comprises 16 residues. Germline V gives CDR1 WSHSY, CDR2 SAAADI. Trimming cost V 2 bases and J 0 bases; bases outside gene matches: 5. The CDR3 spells CASSEAGGPSNYGYTF. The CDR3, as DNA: TGCGCCAGCAGTGAGGCAGGGGGCCCCTCTAACTATGGCTACACCTTC.

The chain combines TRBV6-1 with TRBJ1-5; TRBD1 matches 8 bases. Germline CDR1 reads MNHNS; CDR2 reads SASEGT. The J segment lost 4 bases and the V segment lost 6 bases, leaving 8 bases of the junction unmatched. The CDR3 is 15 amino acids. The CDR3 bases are TGTGCCAGCAGCCAGACCGGGACAGGTAATCAGCCCCAGCATTTT. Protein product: CASSQTGTGNQPQHF.

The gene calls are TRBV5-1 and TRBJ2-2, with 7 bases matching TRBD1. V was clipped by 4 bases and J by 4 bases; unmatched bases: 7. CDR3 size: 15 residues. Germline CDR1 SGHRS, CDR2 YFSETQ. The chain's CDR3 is CASSPDGTATGELFF. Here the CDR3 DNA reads TGCGCCAGCAGCCCCGACGGGACAGCCACCGGGGAGCTGTTTTTT.

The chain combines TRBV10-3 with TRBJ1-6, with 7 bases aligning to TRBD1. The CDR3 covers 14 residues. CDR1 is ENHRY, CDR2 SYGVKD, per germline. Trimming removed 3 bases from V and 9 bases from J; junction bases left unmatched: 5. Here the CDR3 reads CAISERGRSSPLHF. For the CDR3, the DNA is TGTGCCATCAGTGAAAGGGGGCGGAGTTCACCCCTCCACTTT.

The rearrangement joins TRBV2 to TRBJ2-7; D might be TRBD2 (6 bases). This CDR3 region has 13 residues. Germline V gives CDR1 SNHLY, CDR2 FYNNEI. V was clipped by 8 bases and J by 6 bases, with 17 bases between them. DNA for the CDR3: TGTGCCAGCGCTCCGCCGGGGGTTCCCGAGCAGTACTTC. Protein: CASAPPGVPEQYF.

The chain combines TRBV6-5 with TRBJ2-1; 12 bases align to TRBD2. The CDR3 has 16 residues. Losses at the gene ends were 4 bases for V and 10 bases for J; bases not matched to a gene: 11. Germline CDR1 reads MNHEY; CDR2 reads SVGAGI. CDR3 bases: TGTGCCAGCAGTTCCATTCTAGCGGGAGGGCCGGGAGAGCAGTTCTTC. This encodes CASSSILAGGPGEQFF.

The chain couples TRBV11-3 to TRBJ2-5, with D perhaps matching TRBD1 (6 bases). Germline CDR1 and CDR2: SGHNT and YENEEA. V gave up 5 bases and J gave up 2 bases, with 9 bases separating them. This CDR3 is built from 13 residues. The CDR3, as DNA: TGTGCCAGCAGCACCGGGACACAAGAGACCCAGTACTTC. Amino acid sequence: CASSTGTQETQYF.

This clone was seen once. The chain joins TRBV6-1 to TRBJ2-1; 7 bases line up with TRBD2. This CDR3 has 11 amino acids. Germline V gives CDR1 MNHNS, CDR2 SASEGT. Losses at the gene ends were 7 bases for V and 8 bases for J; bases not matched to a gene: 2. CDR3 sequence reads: CASNLADEQFF. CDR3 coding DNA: TGTGCCAGCAACCTAGCGGATGAGCAGTTCTTC.

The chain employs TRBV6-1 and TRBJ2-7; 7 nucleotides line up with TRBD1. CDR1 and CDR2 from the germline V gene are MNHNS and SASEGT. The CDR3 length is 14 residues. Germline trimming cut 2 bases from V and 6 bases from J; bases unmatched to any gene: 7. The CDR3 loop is CASSEQGVILEQYF. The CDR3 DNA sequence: TGTGCCAGCAGTGAACAGGGGGTCATACTCGAGCAGTACTTC.

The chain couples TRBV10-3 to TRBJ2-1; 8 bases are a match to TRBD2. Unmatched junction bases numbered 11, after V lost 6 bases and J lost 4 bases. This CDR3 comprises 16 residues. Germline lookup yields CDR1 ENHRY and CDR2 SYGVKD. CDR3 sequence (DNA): TGTGCCATCAGGGCAGGAAGCGGGAGTGCGTACAATGAGCAGTTCTTC. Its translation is CAIRAGSGSAYNEQFF.

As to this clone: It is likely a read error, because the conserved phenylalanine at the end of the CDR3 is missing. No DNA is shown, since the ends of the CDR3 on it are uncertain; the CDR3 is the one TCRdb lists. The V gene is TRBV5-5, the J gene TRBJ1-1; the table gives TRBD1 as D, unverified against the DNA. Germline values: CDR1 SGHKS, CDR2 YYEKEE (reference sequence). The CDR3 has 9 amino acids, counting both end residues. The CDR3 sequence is CASSLTRGS.

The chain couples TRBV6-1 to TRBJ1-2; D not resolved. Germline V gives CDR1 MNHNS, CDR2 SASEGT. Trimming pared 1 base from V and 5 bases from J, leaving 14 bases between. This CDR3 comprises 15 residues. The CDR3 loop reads CASSEGVGGIYGYTF. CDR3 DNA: TGTGCCAGCAGTGAAGGGGTTGGAGGAATATATGGCTACACCTTC.

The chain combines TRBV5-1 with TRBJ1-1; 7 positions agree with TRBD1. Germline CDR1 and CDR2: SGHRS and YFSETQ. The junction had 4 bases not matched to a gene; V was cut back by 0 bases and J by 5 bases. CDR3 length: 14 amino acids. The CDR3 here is CASSLEGAGTEAFF. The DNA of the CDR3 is TGCGCCAGCAGCTTGGAGGGGGCCGGTACTGAAGCTTTCTTT.

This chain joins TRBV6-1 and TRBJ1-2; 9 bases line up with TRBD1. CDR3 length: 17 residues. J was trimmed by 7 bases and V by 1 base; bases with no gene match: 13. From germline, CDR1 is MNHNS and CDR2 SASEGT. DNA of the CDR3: TGTGCCAGCAGTGAAGAAATATTCGGGACAGGGTCATTTGGCTACACCTTC. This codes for CASSEEIFGTGSFGYTF.

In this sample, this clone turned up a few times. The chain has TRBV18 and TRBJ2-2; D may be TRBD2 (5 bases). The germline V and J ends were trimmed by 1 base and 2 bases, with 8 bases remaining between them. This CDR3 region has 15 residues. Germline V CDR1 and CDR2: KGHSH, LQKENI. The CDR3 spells CASSPLAINTGELFF. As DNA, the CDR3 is TGTGCCAGCTCACCACTAGCGATTAACACCGGGGAGCTGTTTTTT.

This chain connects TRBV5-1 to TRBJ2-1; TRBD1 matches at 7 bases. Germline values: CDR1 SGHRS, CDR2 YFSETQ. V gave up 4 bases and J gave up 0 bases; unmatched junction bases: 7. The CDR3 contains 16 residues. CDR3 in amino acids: CASSIGTDPSYNEQFF. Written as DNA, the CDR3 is TGCGCCAGCAGCATAGGGACAGATCCCTCCTACAATGAGCAGTTCTTC. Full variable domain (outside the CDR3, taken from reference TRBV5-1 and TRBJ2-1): KAGVTQTPRYLIKTRGQQVTLSCSPISGHRSVSWYQQTPGQGLQFLFEYFSETQRNKGNFPGRFSGRQFSNSRSEMNVSTLELGDSALYLCASSIGTDPSYNEQFFGPGTRLTVL.